This T cell receptor beta chain is drawn from a study of cytomegalovirus exposure and HLA in healthy donors. Study-wide points: It was 164 TCR beta chains that were listed as cytomegalovirus-associated.

The junction had 15 bases not matched to a gene; V was cut back by 4 bases and J by 10 bases. This CDR3 is 15 amino acids long. Per the germline V gene, CDR1 is ENHRY and CDR2 is SYGVKD. Of note for this clone: Its antigen is unknown.

Produced via immunoSEQ multiplex PCR; TCRdb's table is partial and in-frame only. The data hold about 120,000 clones, with over 65% observed a single time. The receptor's source is a young woman in good health and CMV-seronegative. The specimen was PBMCs. The V gene is TRBV10-3, the J gene TRBJ1-1, with 7 bases matching TRBD1. CDR3 bases: TGTGCCATCAGTGGGAACAGGGGAGCCGAGGAGAGAGCTTTCTTT. It translates to CAISGNRGAEERAFF.